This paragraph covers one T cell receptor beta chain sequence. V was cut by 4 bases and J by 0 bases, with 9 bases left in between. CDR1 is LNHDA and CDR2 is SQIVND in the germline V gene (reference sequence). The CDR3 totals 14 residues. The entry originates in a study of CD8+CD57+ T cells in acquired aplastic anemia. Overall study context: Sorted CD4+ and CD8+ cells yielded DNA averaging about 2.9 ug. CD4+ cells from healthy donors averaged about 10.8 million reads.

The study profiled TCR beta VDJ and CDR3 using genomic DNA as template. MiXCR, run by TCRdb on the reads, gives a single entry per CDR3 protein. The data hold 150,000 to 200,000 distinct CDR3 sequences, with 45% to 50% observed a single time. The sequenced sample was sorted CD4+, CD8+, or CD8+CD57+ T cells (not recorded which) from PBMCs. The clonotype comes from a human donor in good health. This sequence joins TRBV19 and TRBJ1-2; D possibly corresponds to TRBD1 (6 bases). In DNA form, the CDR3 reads TGTGCCAGTAGTAGAACAGGGTCTAACTATGGCTACACCTTC. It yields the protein CASSRTGSNYGYTF.